What follows are 11 T cell receptor beta chains derived from one specimen sequenced in a study of neoadjuvant anti-PD-1 for oral cavity cancer. Time point in this sample: after neoadjuvant nivolumab, at surgical resection. Sequencing was performed with immunoSEQ multiplex PCR; in TCRdb, only in-frame clones are kept and a portion is missing. Here the sample spans several thousand clones, 70% being singletons. Specimen: PBMCs, collected after nivolumab (anti-PD-1) treatment. The receptor source for this set is a person between 35 and 79 years old with oral cavity squamous cell carcinoma.

This chain joins TRBV7-6 and TRBJ2-7; D is uncertain. The length of the CDR3 is 13 residues. The V end lost 1 base, the J end lost 5 bases, and 9 bases lay between the germline ends. Germline lookup yields CDR1 SGHVS and CDR2 FNYEAQ. The CDR3, as DNA: TGTGCCAGCAGCTTAGAAGTCGGCAACGAGCAGTACTTC. Translation gives CASSLEVGNEQYF. The complete variable domain, with remaining parts taken from reference TRBV7-6 and TRBJ2-7, reads GAGVSQSPRYKVTKRGQDVALRCDPISGHVSLYWYRQALGQGPEFLTYFNYEAQQDKSGLPNDRFSAERPEGSISTLTIQRTEQRDSAMYRCASSLEVGNEQYFGPGTRLTVT.

This chain connects TRBV6-6 to TRBJ2-1; 9 nucleotides line up with TRBD2. This CDR3 comprises 16 residues. Germline V gene data show CDR1 as MNHNY and CDR2 as SVGAGI (reference sequence). The V gene end was trimmed by 0 bases and the J gene end by 0 bases; junction bases not matched to a gene: 0. CDR3 region: CASSYSRGGSYNEQFF. In DNA form, the CDR3 reads TGTGCCAGCAGTTACTCGCGGGGGGGCTCCTACAATGAGCAGTTCTTC.

The J gene is TRBJ1-5, the V gene TRBV19; D remains unclear. Germline V gives CDR1 LNHDA, CDR2 SQIVND (reference sequence). With 9 bases removed from V and 2 bases from J, the gap between germline ends came to 17 bases. The CDR3 is 15 residues long. CDR3 DNA: TGTGCCAGCCATAGGCGGGGAAAGGGCAATCAGCCCCAGCATTTT. The encoded protein is CASHRRGKGNQPQHF.

The chain has TRBV7-7 and TRBJ2-7; TRBD1 is a possible D gene (6 bases). V lost 0 bases and J 3 bases, leaving 12 bases between the germline ends. Germline lookup yields CDR1 SSHAT and CDR2 FNYEAQ (reference sequence). There are 15 residues in the CDR3. This CDR3 reads CASSLAAGADYEQYF. The CDR3 DNA reads as TGTGCCAGCAGCTTAGCGGCAGGGGCAGACTACGAGCAGTACTTC.

V is TRBV2 and J is TRBJ1-5; D unresolved. Germline assignment: CDR1 SNHLY and CDR2 FYNNEI. This CDR3 spans 14 amino acids. Trimming cost V 4 bases and J 3 bases, with 10 bases left between them. The DNA for the CDR3 is TGTGCCAGCAGTGTCGGGCGAAACAATCAGCCCCAGCATTTT. It yields the protein CASSVGRNNQPQHF.

The chain couples TRBV11-2 to TRBJ1-1; D is uncertain. Germline V gene lookup returns CDR1 SGHAT and CDR2 FQNNGV. V gave up 0 bases and J gave up 6 bases, with 8 bases separating them. CDR3 length: 13 residues. The DNA of the CDR3 is TGTGCCAGCAGCTTAGATGGAAGGGCTGAAGCTTTCTTT. Protein: CASSLDGRAEAFF.

The gene calls are TRBV10-3 and TRBJ2-7; 8 bases match TRBD1. The CDR3 is 14 residues long. The ends lost 3 bases at V and 5 bases at J; junction bases unmatched: 6. CDR1 ENHRY and CDR2 SYGVKD come from the germline V gene. The CDR3 sequence is CAISEGQGYDEQYF. DNA for the CDR3: TGTGCCATCAGTGAAGGACAGGGTTACGACGAGCAGTACTTC.

This chain joins TRBV6-6 and TRBJ1-1; 10 bases map to TRBD1. Germline V gives CDR1 MNHNY, CDR2 SVGAGI (reference sequence). There are 16 residues in the CDR3. Unmatched junction bases numbered 10, after V lost 4 bases and J lost 5 bases. The CDR3: CASSLRQGAIMTEAFF. CDR3 nucleotide sequence: TGTGCCAGCAGTTTACGACAGGGGGCTATAATGACTGAAGCTTTCTTT.

This chain uses TRBV5-1 with TRBJ1-2; no clear D. Germline assignment: CDR1 SGHRS and CDR2 YFSETQ. The CDR3 sequence is 12 residues long. Trimming cost V 0 bases and J 8 bases, with 8 bases left between them. CDR3 nucleotides: TGCGCCAGCAGCTTGGGAACGGGCGGCTACACCTTC. Amino acid sequence: CASSLGTGGYTF.

The chain recombines TRBV6-1 with TRBJ1-6; D is unresolved. The ends were cut back, 8 bases at V and 7 bases at J, with 18 bases in the middle. The CDR3 is made up of 15 amino acids. From germline, CDR1 is MNHNS and CDR2 SASEGT. The CDR3 region is CASLSSRVGNSPLHF. The CDR3 DNA reads as TGTGCCAGCCTTTCTTCTAGGGTTGGAAATTCACCCCTCCACTTT.

V usage is TRBV4-1 and J usage is TRBJ1-2, with D hard to call. V dropped 1 base and J dropped 6 bases, with 21 bases sitting between them. The CDR3 sequence is 17 residues long. Germline V gene lookup returns CDR1 MGHRA and CDR2 YSYEKL. The CDR3 DNA follows: TGCGCCAGCAGCCAAGGGGAAGGCCGGAGAGGGCTCGATGGCTACACCTTC. Encoded protein: CASSQGEGRRGLDGYTF.